The next 8 T cell receptor beta chains were all read from a single sample in a study of radiation and T cells in renal cell carcinoma. TCRdb's table, derived via immunoSEQ multiplex PCR, lists solely in-frame clones and lacks some. The sample has some 120,000 clones, more than 75% seen once; the top ten hold 5.8%. Time point defined: blood 2 weeks post-SBRT. Treatment of the sample: 15 Gy SBRT to primary tumor, nephrectomy 4 weeks later. The input for sequencing was blood, taken from a patient whose treatment included radiotherapy and nephrectomy. The receptors originated from a woman in her 70s with renal cell carcinoma.

The chain joins TRBV2 to TRBJ2-3; D perhaps matches TRBD2 (7 bases). Per the germline V gene, CDR1 is SNHLY and CDR2 is FYNNEI. With 5 bases removed from V and 6 bases from J, the gap between germline ends came to 12 bases. The CDR3 runs to 13 residues. The CDR3 is CASSTGGRDTQYF. The DNA of the CDR3 is TGTGCCAGCAGTACGGGGGGCCGGGATACGCAGTATTTT. Drawing the rest from reference TRBV2 and TRBJ2-3, the complete variable domain is EPEVTQTPSHQVTQMGQEVILRCVPISNHLYFYWYRQILGQKVEFLVSFYNNEISEKSEIFDDQFSVERPDGSNFTLKIRSTKLEDSAMYFCASSTGGRDTQYFGPGTRLTVL.

V gene TRBV28 combines with J gene TRBJ1-4; the match to TRBD1 covers 8 bases. Germline V gene data show CDR1 as MDHEN and CDR2 as SYDVKM. The CDR3 has 13 amino acids. The J segment lost 10 bases and the V segment lost 4 bases, leaving 5 bases of the junction unmatched. In DNA form, the CDR3 reads TGTGCCAGCAGTTCAAGGACAGGGAGAAAACTGTTTTTT. Translating gives CASSSRTGRKLFF.

J is TRBJ2-3 and V is TRBV9, with TRBD2 matching 7 bases. The length of the CDR3 is 16 residues. Looked up from germline, CDR1 is SGDLS and CDR2 is YYNGEE. V lost 0 bases, J lost 1 base, and 5 bases stayed unmatched. The CDR3 DNA sequence: TGTGCCAGCAGCGTAGCCAGCGGGGAGGGCACAGATACGCAGTATTTT. Protein: CASSVASGEGTDTQYF.

This clone has only one observation. This chain links TRBV9 with TRBJ1-3; weak D call: TRBD1 (5 bases). The V gene's germline CDR1 is SGDLS and CDR2 YYNGEE. Trimming left V 0 bases short and J 4 bases short, with 11 bases between. CDR3 length equals 15 residues. CDR3 amino acids: CASSVESGPGNTIYF. The CDR3 bases are TGTGCCAGCAGCGTAGAGTCAGGGCCAGGAAACACCATATATTTT.

The V call is TRBV6-5, the J call TRBJ2-7; 10 bases agree with TRBD1. This CDR3 contains 15 residues. The J segment lost 6 bases and the V segment lost 5 bases, leaving 10 bases of the junction unmatched. The V gene's germline CDR1 is MNHEY and CDR2 SVGAGI. Written as DNA, the CDR3 is TGTGCCAGCAGTCCTTCGGGGACAGGGGCCTCCGAGCAGTACTTC. Its protein is CASSPSGTGASEQYF.

The rearrangement uses TRBV28 and TRBJ1-4, with 7 bases lining up with TRBD1. This CDR3 is built from 14 residues. The V gene's germline CDR1 is MDHEN and CDR2 SYDVKM. Unmatched junction bases numbered 9, after V lost 7 bases and J lost 7 bases. In DNA form, the CDR3 reads TGTGCCAGCAACCCCGACAGGGCTAGTGAAAAACTGTTTTTT. The encoded protein is CASNPDRASEKLFF.

CDR3 sequence: CASSLGEREQPQHF. DNA of the CDR3: TGCGCCAGCAGCTTAGGTGAGAGGGAACAGCCCCAGCATTTT. V and J are TRBV5-1 and TRBJ1-5; D is unclear. Trimming removed 2 bases at V and 7 bases at J, with 13 bases between. The CDR3 totals 14 residues. In germline, CDR1 is SGHRS, CDR2 YFSETQ. The entire variable domain, with the rest obtained from reference TRBV5-1 and TRBJ1-5, is as follows: KAGVTQTPRYLIKTRGQQVTLSCSPISGHRSVSWYQQTPGQGLQFLFEYFSETQRNKGNFPGRFSGRQFSNSRSEMNVSTLELGDSALYLCASSLGEREQPQHFGDGTRLSIL.

In DNA, the CDR3 is TGTGCCTGGAGTGGGACAGGGCTACTCTCTGGAAACACCATATATTTT. Translated: CAWSGTGLLSGNTIYF. The chain uses TRBV30 and TRBJ1-3, with 8 bases identical to TRBD1. Germline CDR1 is GTSNPN and CDR2 is SVGIG (reference sequence). The CDR3 consists of 16 residues. Trimming took 1 base from V and 0 from J; bases not matched to a gene: 5.